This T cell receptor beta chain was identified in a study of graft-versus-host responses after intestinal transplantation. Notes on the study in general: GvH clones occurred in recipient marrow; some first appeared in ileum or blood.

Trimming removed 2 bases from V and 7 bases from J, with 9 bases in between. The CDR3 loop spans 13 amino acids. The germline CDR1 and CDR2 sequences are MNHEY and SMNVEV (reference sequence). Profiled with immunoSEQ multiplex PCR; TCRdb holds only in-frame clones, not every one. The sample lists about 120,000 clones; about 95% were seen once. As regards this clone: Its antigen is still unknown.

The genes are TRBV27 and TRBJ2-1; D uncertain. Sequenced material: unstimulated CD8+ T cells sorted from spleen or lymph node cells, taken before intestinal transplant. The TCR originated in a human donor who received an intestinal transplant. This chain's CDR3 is CASSLDQRNEQFF. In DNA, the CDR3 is TGTGCCAGCAGTTTAGACCAACGGAATGAGCAGTTCTTC.